Following are 22 T cell receptor beta chains from one sample sequenced in a study of CD8 T cells in Susac syndrome. A quantity of roughly 0.5 to 1 ug RNA underwent reverse transcription using random hexamers. TCRdb re-analysed the immunoSEQ multiplex PCR reads in MiXCR, keeping a single row per CDR3 protein. The sample has about 250,000 distinct CDR3 sequences; approximately 92% are singletons. Specimen: CD4+ T cells from PBMCs. Every receptor here comes from a human donor with multiple sclerosis.

V is TRBV4-1 and J is TRBJ1-2, with D perhaps TRBD1 (5 bases). The CDR3 contains 14 residues. V gave up 5 bases and J gave up 7 bases, with 17 bases separating them. Germline V gene data show CDR1 as MGHRA and CDR2 as YSYEKL. The CDR3 protein is CASSYPGRRVGYTF. The CDR3 coding sequence is TGCGCCAGCAGCTATCCGGGGCGACGGGTTGGCTACACCTTC.

The V gene is TRBV11-3, the J gene TRBJ2-3; D call uncertain. The CDR3 sequence is 11 residues long. Germline V gene data show CDR1 as SGHNT and CDR2 as YENEEA. Trimming pared 4 bases from V and 7 bases from J, leaving 6 bases between. The CDR3 DNA is TGTGCCAGCAGCTCGAGCCATACGCAGTATTTT. Amino acid sequence: CASSSSHTQYF.

The chain employs TRBV7-3 and TRBJ2-4, with D perhaps TRBD2 (7 bases). Trimming shortened V by 5 bases and J by 5 bases, and 13 bases separated the two germline ends. Germline assignment: CDR1 SGHTA and CDR2 FQGTGA. CDR3 length: 14 residues. CDR3 sequence (DNA): TGTGCCAGCAGCCCGACGGGGGGCGAAAACATTCAGTACTTC. Encoded protein: CASSPTGGENIQYF.

For this clonotype: Germline is not matched at one junction end, which may reflect a read error. The rearrangement links TRBV18 to TRBJ2-7, with a tentative D call TRBD1 (6 bases). The CDR3 loop spans 14 amino acids. CDR1 and CDR2 (germline): KGHSH, LQKENI. This CDR3 is CASSWDKVSSEQYF. CDR3 nucleotides: TGTGCCAGCTCCTGGGACAAGGTCTCCTCCGAGCAGTACTTC.

The rearrangement joins TRBV20-1 to TRBJ2-7; D tentatively reads TRBD1 or TRBD2 (5 bases each). V lost 4 bases and J 1 base, leaving 20 bases between the germline ends. The length of the CDR3 is 16 residues. Germline V gene data show CDR1 as DFQATT and CDR2 as SNEGSKA (reference sequence). The CDR3 spells CSATGTAHLTSYEQYF. CDR3 nucleotide sequence: TGCAGTGCTACCGGGACGGCGCACCTCACTTCCTACGAGCAGTACTTC.

The rearrangement links TRBV5-6 to TRBJ2-2, with D tentatively TRBD1 (5 bases). Trimming left V 3 bases short and J 2 bases short, with 17 bases between. Germline lookup yields CDR1 SGHDT and CDR2 YYEEEE. The CDR3 contains 17 residues. The CDR3 DNA reads as TGTGCCAGCAGCTCCCGGGTTAGGACACTCAACACCGGGGAGCTGTTTTTT. Protein sequence: CASSSRVRTLNTGELFF.

The rearrangement links TRBV5-1 to TRBJ2-5; a possible D gene is TRBD2 (7 bases). The CDR3 extends over 14 amino acids. V lost 0 bases to trimming and J lost 5 bases, with 11 bases between them. The germline V gene encodes CDR1 SGHRS and CDR2 YFSETQ. The CDR3 nucleotides are TGCGCCAGCAGCTTGGAGGGGGGGCTTGAGACCCAGTACTTC. This encodes CASSLEGGLETQYF.

The chain uses TRBV6-1 and TRBJ2-7; 11 positions match TRBD2. Germline V gene data show CDR1 as MNHNS and CDR2 as SASEGT. This CDR3 is built from 14 residues. V shed 6 bases, J shed 3 bases, and the junction held 4 bases outside the gene matches. The CDR3 DNA reads as TGTGCCAGCAGAATGACTAGCGGGATCTACGAGCAGTACGTC. Its translation: CASRMTSGIYEQYV.

The chain uses TRBV20-1 and TRBJ1-1; D may be TRBD1 (5 bases). CDR1 and CDR2 from the germline V gene are DFQATT and SNEGSKA (reference sequence). V was trimmed by 0 bases and J by 1 base, leaving 12 bases between them. CDR3 size: 15 residues. This chain's CDR3 is CSARDDGGENTEAFF. CDR3 coding DNA: TGCAGTGCTAGAGATGACGGAGGGGAGAACACTGAAGCTTTCTTT.

The V gene is TRBV12-3 or TRBV12-4, the J gene TRBJ2-5, with D hard to call. Trimming pared 3 bases from V and 5 bases from J, leaving 13 bases between. This CDR3 contains 14 residues. The CDR3 DNA follows: TGTGCCAGCAGTTTTTATGAGCCTGAGGAGACCCAGTACTTC. Its protein product is CASSFYEPEETQYF.

J is TRBJ2-3 and V is TRBV12-3 or TRBV12-4; D call uncertain. V lost 0 bases and J 2 bases, leaving 6 bases between the germline ends. The CDR3 covers 14 residues. The CDR3 nucleotides read TGTGCCAGCAGTTTAGCGCACCCCACAGATACGCAGTATTTT. Its protein product is CASSLAHPTDTQYF.

This clonotype occurred a few times. The gene calls are TRBV4-3 and TRBJ1-5; 8 bases are shared with TRBD1. Germline V gives CDR1 LGHNA, CDR2 YSLEER. This CDR3 contains 16 residues. Trimming at V came to 1 base and at J to 3 bases, leaving 5 bases not matched to a gene. This chain's CDR3 is CASSQGPTGANQPQHF. As DNA, the CDR3 is TGCGCCAGCAGCCAAGGTCCGACAGGGGCCAATCAGCCCCAGCATTTT.

This chain connects TRBV5-6 to TRBJ2-1; tentative D call: TRBD2 (6 bases). Germline V CDR1 and CDR2: SGHDT, YYEEEE. V shed 1 base and J shed 9 bases, with 14 bases lying between them. The CDR3 extends over 14 amino acids. CDR3 region: CASSLPAGTGEQFF. The CDR3 bases are TGTGCCAGCAGCTTGCCGGCGGGAACCGGTGAGCAGTTCTTC. Together with reference TRBV5-6 and TRBJ2-1, the CDR3 gives the full variable domain: DAGVTQSPTHLIKTRGQQVTLRCSPKSGHDTVSWYQQALGQGPQFIFQYYEEEERQRGNFPDRFSGHQFPNYSSELNVNALLLGDSALYLCASSLPAGTGEQFFGPGTRLTVL.

This chain links TRBV3-1 with TRBJ2-7; D may be TRBD1 (5 bases). Germline-derived CDR1 and CDR2 are LGHDT and YNNKEL (reference sequence). The CDR3 totals 14 residues. The V gene lost 1 base and the J gene lost 4 bases, with 11 bases spanning the gap. The CDR3 DNA follows: TGTGCCAGCAGCCAAGTCTGGACACGTTACGAGCAGTACTTC. This gives the protein CASSQVWTRYEQYF.

The chain combines TRBV24-1 with TRBJ2-1; D possibly matches TRBD1 or TRBD2 (5 bases each). The CDR3 is 14 residues long. The germline V gene has CDR1 KGHDR and CDR2 SFDVKD. Trimming removed 1 base from V and 10 bases from J, with 13 bases in between. The CDR3 coding sequence is TGTGCCACCAGTGATTTAGCCGGGGCCTCGGAGCAGTTCTTC. Translated, it gives CATSDLAGASEQFF.

This chain joins TRBV19 and TRBJ1-1; D call uncertain. The germline V gene encodes CDR1 LNHDA and CDR2 SQIVND (reference sequence). CDR3 size: 13 residues. Trimming took off 5 bases at V and 1 base at J, with 8 bases between the two ends. The DNA for the CDR3 is TGTGCCAGTAGTTATACAGCGAACACTGAAGCTTTCTTT. This codes for CASSYTANTEAFF. Complete variable domain (other parts from reference TRBV19 and TRBJ1-1): DGGITQSPKYLFRKEGQNVTLSCEQNLNHDAMYWYRQDPGQGLRLIYYSQIVNDFQKGDIAEGYSVSREKKESFPLTVTSAQKNPTAFYLCASSYTANTEAFFGQGTRLTVV.

The rearrangement links TRBV9 to TRBJ2-7; 7 nucleotides align to TRBD2. The V and J ends lost 0 bases and 7 bases, in that order; junction bases with no gene match: 7. This CDR3 is 14 amino acids long. Germline V gives CDR1 SGDLS, CDR2 YYNGEE. DNA of the CDR3: TGTGCCAGCAGCGTAGGAGTTTACGGGGGGGAGCAGTACTTC. Its protein is CASSVGVYGGEQYF. The full variable domain, its missing parts supplied by reference TRBV9 and TRBJ2-7, is DSGVTQTPKHLITATGQRVTLRCSPRSGDLSVYWYQQSLDQGLQFLIQYYNGEERAKGNILERFSAQQFPDLHSELNLSSLELGDSALYFCASSVGVYGGEQYFGPGTRLTVT.

The chain is built from TRBV29-1 and TRBJ2-7, with D tentatively TRBD1 (6 bases). V gave up 4 bases and J gave up 3 bases, with 7 bases separating them. Germline lookup yields CDR1 SQVTM and CDR2 ANQGSEA. CDR3 length: 11 residues. The chain's CDR3 is CSVADSYEQYF. The CDR3 DNA reads as TGCAGCGTTGCGGACAGCTACGAGCAGTACTTC.

The rearrangement uses TRBV9 and TRBJ2-7, with TRBD1 matching 8 bases. CDR3 size: 14 residues. Trimming cost V 0 bases and J 4 bases; bases outside gene matches: 3. The germline gives CDR1 SGDLS, CDR2 YYNGEE. CDR3 sequence (DNA): TGTGCCAGCAGCGTAGCTACAGGGGGTTACGAGCAGTACTTC. Its translation is CASSVATGGYEQYF.

The J gene is TRBJ2-3, the V gene TRBV5-1; D is possibly TRBD1 (6 bases). This CDR3 has 14 amino acids. Germline CDR1 and CDR2: SGHRS and YFSETQ. Trimming left V 4 bases short and J 2 bases short, with 11 bases between. CDR3 loop: CASSTGTLTDTQYF. CDR3 nucleotides: TGCGCCAGCAGCACCGGGACACTCACAGATACGCAGTATTTT.

V gene TRBV6-6 combines with J gene TRBJ2-7, with 9 bases aligning to TRBD1. The J segment lost 3 bases and the V segment lost 6 bases, leaving 9 bases of the junction unmatched. Germline CDR1 is MNHNY and CDR2 is SVGAGI (reference sequence). The CDR3 consists of 15 residues. The CDR3 protein is CASRDPGTGNYEQYF. CDR3 coding DNA: TGTGCCAGCAGAGATCCCGGGACAGGGAACTACGAGCAGTACTTC.

The chain has TRBV29-1 and TRBJ1-2; 8 nucleotides align to TRBD1. The CDR3 is made up of 13 amino acids. Germline-derived CDR1 and CDR2 are SQVTM and ANQGSEA. The V and J ends lost 3 bases and 4 bases, in that order; junction bases with no gene match: 4. CDR3 sequence reads: CSVDRDRSYGYTF. CDR3 bases: TGCAGCGTTGACCGGGACAGGTCCTATGGCTACACCTTC.